This note documents a single T cell receptor beta chain sequence. Antigen unknown. The data were taken from a study of fetal regulatory T cell absence and autoimmunity. The study, taken as a whole, reports: TRB gene family usage was broadly similar in cord blood and pancreas.

The survey-level immunoSEQ assay was used. Some clones are missing from TCRdb's copy, which holds only in-frame ones; the method was immunoSEQ multiplex PCR. The table records around 100,000 clones, 72% of them present only once. This CDR3 has 19 residues. Germline V gene lookup returns CDR1 SEHNR and CDR2 FQNEAQ (reference sequence). V was clipped by 2 bases and J by 11 bases; unmatched bases: 24. Sequenced: pancreas tissue. The source is a male donor with IPEX syndrome. J is TRBJ2-3 and V is TRBV7-9; 8 bases match TRBD2. The DNA of the CDR3 is TGTGCCAGCAGCTTACGCTTTCACCCGGGACTAGGGACTTCAGACGTGCAGTATTTT. Translating gives CASSLRFHPGLGTSDVQYF.